This TCR beta chain was sequenced during a study of T cells after yellow fever vaccination. TCRdb re-called the 5' RACE reads with MiXCR, one entry per CDR3 protein. The table records around 530,000 distinct CDR3 sequences, around a sixth of them present only once. The sequences come from PBMCs, collected less than 6 days after the first yellow fever vaccination. The sequence was collected from a man aged 18 to 35 who received the YFV17D yellow fever vaccine.

The CDR3 sequence: CASSPGRGDGDSGANVLTF. CDR3 DNA: TGTGCCAGCAGCCCAGGACGGGGAGACGGGGACTCTGGGGCCAACGTCCTGACTTTC. The chain is built from TRBV7-6 and TRBJ2-6; tentatively, D is TRBD2 (5 bases). The CDR3 is 19 amino acids. CDR1 is SGHVS, CDR2 FNYEAQ, per germline. Trimming took 5 bases from V and 0 from J, leaving 20 bases between them.